This entry is about one TCR beta chain. Its antigen is undetermined. This same CDR3 is encoded by further DNA sequences in the sample. The sample originates from a study of CD8+ T cells in alopecia areata. The CDR3 has 12 residues. V lost 6 bases, J lost 0 bases, and 8 bases lay in between. Germline CDR1 reads SQVTM; CDR2 reads ANQGSEA. cDNA serving as the sequencing template came from extracted, reverse transcribed RNA. Assay used: immunoSEQ multiplex PCR; TCRdb lists only in-frame clones, some missing. This table has roughly 76,000 clones, around 30% appearing once. As for treatment: oral pan-JAK inhibitor, 5-10 mg twice daily. Overall study findings and caveats: Within the top 100, expanded CD8+ clones significantly decreased with tofacitinib, as did scalp clonality. Relative to mice, TCR sharing across patients was less clear, a difference possibly HLA-related. Lesional tissue from the scalp (especially in alopecia totalis/universalis) showed higher clonality than normal scalp. Persistence in scalp and blood during tofacitinib was observed for many expanded lesional clones.

This specimen consisted of CD8+ T cells sorted from blood, obtained at week 4, from a patient treated with tofacitinib. The receptor comes from a human donor with alopecia areata. The chain links TRBV29-1 to TRBJ1-1, with D perhaps matching TRBD1 (6 bases). The CDR3 here is CSVGQMNTEAFF. The CDR3 DNA follows: TGCAGCGTCGGACAGATGAACACTGAAGCTTTCTTT.